Given below is one T cell receptor beta chain in context. Antigen: not known. This may be a read error, as it is one base from a much larger clone. The data are from a study of post-analysis software for immune sequencing data. Whole-study context: Relapsing-remitting, secondary progressive and progressive-relapsing forms made up the multiple sclerosis disease courses.

Regarding the study as a whole: In patients, about five TRBV segments were more frequent than in controls, with TRBV5-6, TRBV5-1 and TRBV20-1 among them. For normalized Chao1 diversity, multiple sclerosis patients scored significantly lower than controls did.

Germline-derived CDR1 and CDR2 are MNHEY and SVGAGI. This CDR3 region has 16 residues. Every TCR beta cDNA library bore unique molecular identifiers. TCRdb fed the PCR reads into MiXCR, producing one record per CDR3 protein. The table records roughly 180,000 distinct CDR3 sequences, about 30% of them present only once. This chain joins TRBV6-5 and TRBJ1-2; 8 bases fit TRBD1. Sequencing used blood. This TCR was sampled from a girl aged 10-17 years with multiple sclerosis. CDR3 bases: TGTGCCAGCAGTTACGTGTCAGGGGGCTACTTACGTGGCGACACCTTC. Translation gives CASSYVSGGYLRGDTF.